The next 10 T cell receptor beta chains were all read from a single sample in a study of T cell changes during pregnancy in multiple sclerosis. Some clones are missing from TCRdb's copy, which holds only in-frame ones; the method was immunoSEQ multiplex PCR. The sample contains 75,000 to 80,000 clones, 89% of which appear only once. The sample here was peripheral blood, taken before pregnancy. The receptors originated from a female donor with multiple sclerosis, enrolled in a pregnancy study.

The chain is built from TRBV7-3 and TRBJ2-3, with TRBD2 identical over 8 bases. V shed 5 bases and J 5 bases; nucleotides not matched to a gene: 9. Looked up from germline, CDR1 is SGHTA and CDR2 is FQGTGA. The CDR3 has 15 residues. CDR3 sequence: CASSPWRGAEDTQYF. The CDR3 nucleotides read TGTGCCAGCAGCCCATGGCGGGGGGCAGAAGATACGCAGTATTTT.

The gene calls are TRBV10-3 and TRBJ1-1, with D perhaps TRBD1 (5 bases). The CDR3 has 15 residues. The germline V and J ends were trimmed by 8 bases and 5 bases, with 21 bases remaining between them. Looked up from germline, CDR1 is ENHRY and CDR2 is SYGVKD. Written as DNA, the CDR3 is TGTGCCATCCGGCTTAGTCGGGGACTATTGACTGAAGCTTTCTTT. Protein product: CAIRLSRGLLTEAFF.

The genes are TRBV19 and TRBJ2-5, with 8 bases matching TRBD1. The CDR3 spans 13 residues. The V gene's germline CDR1 is LNHDA and CDR2 SQIVND (reference sequence). J lost 3 bases, V lost 5 bases, and 2 bases had no gene match. The CDR3 DNA is TGTGCCAGTAGTCTGACAGGGGAAGAGACCCAGTACTTC. This gives the protein CASSLTGEETQYF.

The V call is TRBV5-1, the J call TRBJ1-2; 9 bases match TRBD1. V dropped 4 bases and J dropped 4; count of bases not matched to a gene: 11. In germline, CDR1 is SGHRS, CDR2 YFSETQ. The CDR3 has 16 amino acids. The CDR3 here is CASSPGQGPEIYGYTF. In nucleotides, the CDR3 is TGCGCCAGCAGCCCGGGACAGGGCCCCGAGATCTATGGCTACACCTTC.

The J gene is TRBJ2-3, the V gene TRBV5-6; TRBD2 agrees at 13 bases. V was clipped by 3 bases and J by 0 bases; unmatched bases: 1. This CDR3 is 16 amino acids long. The germline gives CDR1 SGHDT, CDR2 YYEEEE. The CDR3 protein is CASSWGLAGSTDTQYF. The CDR3 bases are TGTGCCAGCAGCTGGGGACTAGCGGGGAGCACAGATACGCAGTATTTT.

The chain has TRBV5-4 and TRBJ1-2; weak D call: TRBD1 (5 bases). CDR3 size: 12 residues. Trimming took off 3 bases at V and 4 bases at J, with 7 bases between the two ends. CDR1 is SGHNT, CDR2 YYREEE, per germline (reference sequence). As DNA, the CDR3 is TGTGCCAGCAGCTCGGACACCTATGGCTACACCTTC. It yields the protein CASSSDTYGYTF.

This chain joins TRBV30 and TRBJ2-5; D perhaps matches TRBD1 (6 bases). The CDR3 runs to 13 residues. Germline-derived CDR1 and CDR2 are GTSNPN and SVGIG (reference sequence). V was trimmed by 1 base and J by 2 bases, leaving 8 bases between them. The CDR3 region is CAWSGDTQETQYF. The CDR3 DNA follows: TGTGCCTGGAGTGGGGACACACAAGAGACCCAGTACTTC.

The chain has TRBV4-3 and TRBJ2-7; a possible D gene is TRBD2 (5 bases). CDR3 size: 14 residues. Germline CDR1 and CDR2: LGHNA and YSLEER. Trimming pared 4 bases from V and 0 bases from J, leaving 10 bases between. CDR3 sequence reads: CASSRGGFSYEQYF. The DNA of the CDR3 is TGCGCCAGCAGCCGAGGCGGGTTCTCCTACGAGCAGTACTTC.

This clone was observed a single time. The gene calls are TRBV4-2 and TRBJ2-7; D might be TRBD1 (6 bases). The length of the CDR3 is 14 residues. Trimming took off 3 bases at V and 0 bases at J, with 9 bases between the two ends. Germline loops: CDR1 LGHNA, CDR2 YNFKEQ. CDR3 in DNA: TGTGCCAGCAGCCAGGGGACAAACTCCTACGAGCAGTACTTC. The encoded protein is CASSQGTNSYEQYF.

The V and J genes are TRBV5-1 and TRBJ2-1; D may be TRBD1 (6 bases). The length of the CDR3 is 14 residues. V dropped 5 bases and J dropped 2 bases, with 11 bases sitting between them. Germline CDR1 and CDR2: SGHRS and YFSETQ. The CDR3 loop is CASRTGTTYNEQFF. The CDR3 DNA reads as TGCGCCAGCAGGACGGGGACAACCTACAATGAGCAGTTCTTC. The variable domain in full, completed from reference TRBV5-1 and TRBJ2-1, reads KAGVTQTPRYLIKTRGQQVTLSCSPISGHRSVSWYQQTPGQGLQFLFEYFSETQRNKGNFPGRFSGRQFSNSRSEMNVSTLELGDSALYLCASRTGTTYNEQFFGPGTRLTVL.